This T cell receptor (beta chain) was captured by sequencing in a study of T cells expressing NK-cell markers. Study details: Researchers got TCR beta repertoires out of sorted CD3+CD56+NKG2C+, CD3+CD56+NKG2C- and CD3+CD56-NKG2C+ T cells.

Study conclusions and caveats: Dominant NKG2C+ clonotypes accounted for about 1.0-8% of CD8+ T cells in a handful of donors.

A remark on this clonotype: The antigen is not known.

TCRdb reprocessed the 5' RACE reads and keeps a single row for each CDR3 protein, giving no DNA. The listing contains about 160,000 distinct CDR3 sequences. The sequence came from a man aged 18 to 69 in good health. The specimen sequenced was blood T cells: a sorted CD56 or NKG2C T cell subset, CD4+ or CD8+ T cells, or bulk PBMC T cells (not recorded which).

CDR3 in amino acids: CASSQAGAATDTQYF. The chain is built from TRBV3-1 and TRBJ2-3; TCRdb names TRBD1, which stays unverified in the absence of DNA. This CDR3 region has 15 residues. Germline CDR1 LGHDT, CDR2 YNNKEL (reference sequence).